In its sample, the clone carrying this T cell receptor (beta chain) was seen once. Antigen: not known. The libraries were made with immunoSEQ version 4 in survey mode. Repertoires were generated with immunoSEQ multiplex PCR, while TCRdb's copy carries only in-frame clones and drops some. The table shows approximately 27,000 clones, with over 65% occurring only once. The data belong to a study of persistence of HIV-infected CD4 T cells. Across the whole study: Donors were ART-treated; their CMV- and Gag-responding CD4+ T cells were isolated. Median time on suppressive ART was seven to eight years. Study-wide points: Degenerate expanded CDR3beta sequences were enriched among CMV- and Gag-responding cells.

Stimulation used approximately 10 ug/mL lysate from CMV-infected fibroblasts. Sorted nonresponding memory CD4+ T cells were CD40L-negative, CD69-negative, CD45RO-high. CD8-depleted PBMCs were stimulated 18 hours with anti-CD28/CD49d costimulation, CD40-blocking antibody and enfuvirtide. Trimming cost V 2 bases and J 4 bases, with 8 bases left between them. CDR3 length equals 13 residues. CDR1 MNHEY and CDR2 SMNVEV come from the germline V gene (reference sequence). The chain links TRBV27 to TRBJ1-2; D not resolved. Source: CD4+ T cells sorted from PBMCs after roughly 17-hour stimulation, taken from a patient who received antiretroviral therapy. This clonotype originated in an adult woman with HIV who was CMV-seropositive. CDR3: CASSLRRGYGYTF. Written as DNA, the CDR3 is TGTGCCAGCAGTTTACGGCGGGGCTATGGCTACACCTTC.